One and the same sample provided the 19 T cell receptor beta chains below, sequenced in a study of Ad26.COV2.S vaccination and SARS-CoV-2 variants. Measured with immunoSEQ multiplex PCR; TCRdb has only the in-frame clones, and not every one. The profile shows over 350,000 clones, around 85% of them singletons. The treatment denotes: roughly 18 received Ad26.COV2.S at low or high dose, single or two shots; about 5 received placebo; per-sample allocation not given. Specimen acquisition occurred on day 63 following the initial vaccine or placebo injection. The sample in question was peripheral blood, obtained in a trial of Ad26.COV2.S vaccine versus placebo. The origin of the receptors is a person between 18 and 60 years old who received the Ad26.COV2.S COVID-19 vaccine or a placebo.

The chain joins TRBV20-1 to TRBJ2-7; no clear D gene. Germline lookup yields CDR1 DFQATT and CDR2 SNEGSKA (reference sequence). The V and J ends lost 3 bases and 2 bases respectively, with 14 bases between them. This CDR3 is 14 amino acids long. Written as DNA, the CDR3 is TGCAGTGCTAGTAGTCGAGGCCGCGCCTACGAGCAGTACTTC. It yields the protein CSASSRGRAYEQYF.

In its sample, this clone was seen once. CDR3 in amino acids: CASSPLAETQYF. The CDR3 region has the DNA TGTGCCAGCAGCCCACTCGCGGAGACCCAGTACTTC. This chain joins TRBV7-2 and TRBJ2-5; no clear D. CDR1 and CDR2 (germline): SGHTA, FQGNSA. Trimming took off 5 bases at V and 5 bases at J, with 9 bases between the two ends. This CDR3 has 12 amino acids. Full variable domain (outside the CDR3, taken from reference TRBV7-2 and TRBJ2-5): GAGVSQSPSNKVTEKGKDVELRCDPISGHTALYWYRQSLGQGLEFLIYFQGNSAPDKSGLPSDRFSAERTGGSVSTLTIQRTQQEDSAVYLCASSPLAETQYFGPGTRLLVL.

The chain recombines TRBV3-1 (or the pseudogene TRBV3-2) with TRBJ2-1, with TRBD2 as a possible D gene (6 bases). Trimming left V 0 bases short and J 10 bases short, with 7 bases between. CDR3 length: 12 amino acids. The germline gives CDR1 LGHDT, CDR2 YNNKEL (reference sequence). CDR3 bases: TGTGCCAGCAGCCAAGATGGAGGGGAGCAGTTCTTC. Protein: CASSQDGGEQFF.

The rearrangement joins TRBV2 to TRBJ1-6, with D uncertain. The CDR3 totals 15 residues. Germline V gene data show CDR1 as SNHLY and CDR2 as FYNNEI. Trimming pared 6 bases from V and 0 bases from J, leaving 9 bases between. The CDR3 spells CASRSQSSYNSPLHF. CDR3 nucleotides: TGTGCCAGCAGATCACAGAGCTCCTATAATTCACCCCTCCACTTT. Drawing the rest from reference TRBV2 and TRBJ1-6, the complete variable domain is EPEVTQTPSHQVTQMGQEVILRCVPISNHLYFYWYRQILGQKVEFLVSFYNNEISEKSEIFDDQFSVERPDGSNFTLKIRSTKLEDSAMYFCASRSQSSYNSPLHFGNGTRLTVT.

The chain recombines TRBV6-1 with TRBJ1-1; unclear D gene. Germline V gene data show CDR1 as MNHNS and CDR2 as SASEGT. This CDR3 is built from 14 residues. The germline V and J ends were trimmed by 2 bases and 1 base, with 8 bases remaining between them. The CDR3 DNA reads as TGTGCCAGCAGTGAAAGGTCTCAGAACACTGAAGCTTTCTTT. This codes for CASSERSQNTEAFF.

This clone was detected once. CDR3 DNA: TGTGCCAGCAGTGTAGAATACTACAATGAGCAGTTCTTC. Translating gives CASSVEYYNEQFF. The chain carries TRBV2 and TRBJ2-1, with D unresolved. With 4 bases removed from V and 3 bases from J, the gap between germline ends came to 7 bases. CDR1 is SNHLY and CDR2 is FYNNEI in the germline V gene. This CDR3 is built from 13 residues.

The chain couples TRBV3-1 (or the pseudogene TRBV3-2) to TRBJ2-3; TRBD1 aligns across 7 bases. Losses at the gene ends were 8 bases for V and 2 bases for J; bases not matched to a gene: 10. The germline gives CDR1 LGHDT, CDR2 YNNKEL (reference sequence). The CDR3 covers 15 residues. The CDR3 sequence: CASGLSTGNTDTQYF. The CDR3 region has the DNA TGTGCCAGCGGACTCTCGACAGGGAACACAGATACGCAGTATTTT.

The chain employs TRBV4-3 and TRBJ2-1; 8 nucleotides agree with TRBD2. The CDR3 consists of 16 residues. Losses at the gene ends were 4 bases for V and 9 bases for J; bases not matched to a gene: 14. Germline lookup yields CDR1 LGHNA and CDR2 YSLEER. CDR3 nucleotide sequence: TGCGCCAGCAGCCGGAGCGGCGGGGGGTCCTTTAGTGAGCAGTTCTTC. Its translation: CASSRSGGGSFSEQFF.

This clone has a single count. The DNA for the CDR3 is TGTGCCAGCAGCTTAGGAAGAGGGACAGCCTACGAGCAGTACTTC. Its translation is CASSLGRGTAYEQYF. J is TRBJ2-7 and V is TRBV7-2; 7 bases agree with TRBD1. V lost 1 base to trimming and J lost 2 bases; unmatched junction nucleotides: 5. The CDR3 runs 15 residues. Germline values: CDR1 SGHTA, CDR2 FQGNSA. Together with reference TRBV7-2 and TRBJ2-7, the CDR3 gives the full variable domain: GAGVSQSPSNKVTEKGKDVELRCDPISGHTALYWYRQSLGQGLEFLIYFQGNSAPDKSGLPSDRFSAERTGGSVSTLTIQRTQQEDSAVYLCASSLGRGTAYEQYFGPGTRLTVT.

The chain is built from TRBV7-9 and TRBJ2-5; a possible D gene is TRBD2 (6 bases). From germline, CDR1 is SEHNR and CDR2 FQNEAQ (reference sequence). The V and J ends lost 0 bases and 7 bases respectively, with 21 bases between them. CDR3 length: 17 residues. In DNA form, the CDR3 reads TGTGCCAGCAGCTTAGCGCGGGGCGGGGAACCTTATGGGACCCAGTACTTC. Its protein is CASSLARGGEPYGTQYF.

This clone was observed once. The chain is built from TRBV5-1 and TRBJ2-7, with 9 positions matching TRBD2. Germline values: CDR1 SGHRS, CDR2 YFSETQ. The CDR3 is 15 residues long. V lost 6 bases and J lost 4; bases outside the gene matches: 11. CDR3 sequence reads: CASTRSPLAGYEQYF. DNA of the CDR3: TGCGCCAGCACCAGGTCCCCTCTAGCGGGATACGAGCAGTACTTC.

The rearrangement uses TRBV12-5 and TRBJ2-1, with D uncertain. The germline CDR1 and CDR2 sequences are LGHNT and FRNRAP. The CDR3 runs 11 residues. The V end was cut by 9 bases, the J end by 2 bases, with 5 bases between. CDR3 protein: CASRAYNEQFF. The CDR3 DNA sequence: TGTGCTAGCCGGGCCTACAATGAGCAGTTCTTC.

The V call is TRBV19, the J call TRBJ2-7; the match to TRBD1 covers 8 bases. The V and J ends lost 5 bases and 5 bases, in that order; junction bases with no gene match: 8. This CDR3 region has 14 residues. The V gene's germline CDR1 is LNHDA and CDR2 SQIVND (reference sequence). CDR3 protein: CASSDRDRLDEQYF. The CDR3 bases are TGTGCCAGTAGTGATCGGGACAGGCTCGACGAGCAGTACTTC.

The chain joins TRBV6-1 to TRBJ1-5; D ambiguous. Germline V gene sequence: CDR1 MNHNS, CDR2 SASEGT. The V and J ends lost 7 bases and 2 bases respectively, with 9 bases between them. The CDR3 spans 13 residues. The CDR3 spells CASKYERNQPQHF. Here the CDR3 DNA reads TGTGCCAGCAAGTACGAGCGCAATCAGCCCCAGCATTTT.

V gene TRBV7-2 combines with J gene TRBJ1-4; no clear D. CDR3 length: 15 residues. Germline V gives CDR1 SGHTA, CDR2 FQGNSA. V was pared by 1 base and J by 0 bases, with 6 bases between. The CDR3 is CASSLVWATNEKLFF. DNA of the CDR3: TGTGCCAGCAGCTTAGTGTGGGCAACTAATGAAAAACTGTTTTTT. Drawing the rest from reference TRBV7-2 and TRBJ1-4, the complete variable domain is GAGVSQSPSNKVTEKGKDVELRCDPISGHTALYWYRQSLGQGLEFLIYFQGNSAPDKSGLPSDRFSAERTGGSVSTLTIQRTQQEDSAVYLCASSLVWATNEKLFFGSGTQLSVL.

The chain is built from TRBV3-1 (or the pseudogene TRBV3-2) and TRBJ1-1; D is ambiguous. Trimming pared 6 bases from V and 4 bases from J, leaving 18 bases between. The CDR3 has 15 amino acids. Germline V CDR1 and CDR2: LGHDT, YNNKEL (reference sequence). CDR3 loop: CASSSDRGGSTEAFF. Here the CDR3 DNA reads TGTGCCAGCAGTTCAGACCGGGGAGGTAGCACTGAAGCTTTCTTT.

V usage is TRBV2 and J usage is TRBJ1-4; 10 nucleotides align to TRBD1. CDR1 is SNHLY and CDR2 is FYNNEI in the germline V gene. V gave up 6 bases and J gave up 7 bases; unmatched junction bases: 5. The CDR3 has 14 residues. The CDR3 sequence is CASRPRTGGEKLFF. The CDR3 DNA reads TGTGCCAGCAGGCCAAGGACAGGGGGTGAAAAACTGTTTTTT.

The rearrangement uses TRBV7-2 and TRBJ2-1; 7 bases map to TRBD2. The V gene's germline CDR1 is SGHTA and CDR2 FQGNSA. Trimming cost V 2 bases and J 5 bases; bases outside gene matches: 9. This CDR3 is built from 16 residues. CDR3: CASSLIVGGLDNEQFF. The CDR3 DNA reads as TGTGCCAGCAGCTTAATAGTGGGGGGGTTGGACAATGAGCAGTTCTTC.

The rearrangement uses TRBV11-2 and TRBJ2-6; 7 bases match TRBD1. The V and J ends lost 8 bases and 2 bases, in that order; junction bases with no gene match: 0. Germline V gene sequence: CDR1 SGHAT, CDR2 FQNNGV. This CDR3 contains 13 residues. DNA for the CDR3: TGTGCCAGCGACAGGGCTGGGGCCAACGTCCTGACTTTC. Translating gives CASDRAGANVLTF.